This T cell receptor (beta chain) derives from a study of OX40 agonist ivuxolimab in advanced cancers. The repertoire was sequenced with immunoSEQ multiplex PCR; TCRdb's copy has only in-frame clones and lacks some. This sample has approximately 63,000 clones; 60% to 85% occur once, and the top ten carry approximately 11%. The J segment lost 5 bases and the V segment lost 0 bases, leaving 5 bases of the junction unmatched. The CDR3 consists of 16 residues. Germline V CDR1 and CDR2: SGHTA, FQGNSA. The sequence was obtained from an adult with an advanced solid tumor such as melanoma, head and neck, liver or kidney cancer. This specimen consisted of CD4+ or CD8+ T cells sorted from blood, obtained in a trial of the OX40 agonist ivuxolimab. V gene TRBV7-2 combines with J gene TRBJ2-2; 8 bases fit TRBD2. CDR3 amino acids: CASSLAVAGLTGELFF. The CDR3 DNA follows: TGTGCCAGCAGCTTAGCTGTAGCGGGGTTAACCGGGGAGCTGTTTTTT.